The 14 T cell receptor beta chains below come from one sample, sequenced in a study of blood T cell repertoires in COVID-19. Assay: immunoSEQ multiplex PCR; the TCRdb copy retains only in-frame clones and omits some. The sample has about 67,000 clones; roughly 90% are singletons. Sample: peripheral blood. Receptors were obtained from a woman in her sixties with acute or convalescent COVID-19.

The chain carries TRBV5-1 and TRBJ1-1, with 8 bases identical to TRBD1. CDR1 SGHRS and CDR2 YFSETQ come from the germline V gene. Trimming removed 4 bases from V and 5 bases from J; junction bases left unmatched: 7. The CDR3 extends over 14 amino acids. The CDR3 nucleotides read TGCGCCAGCAGCGAGGGAACAGGGGGAACTGAAGCTTTCTTT. Translation gives CASSEGTGGTEAFF. The full variable domain, completed using reference TRBV5-1 and TRBJ1-1, is KAGVTQTPRYLIKTRGQQVTLSCSPISGHRSVSWYQQTPGQGLQFLFEYFSETQRNKGNFPGRFSGRQFSNSRSEMNVSTLELGDSALYLCASSEGTGGTEAFFGQGTRLTVV.

This chain uses TRBV3-1 (or the pseudogene TRBV3-2) with TRBJ1-2; 7 bases match TRBD1. From germline, CDR1 is LGHDT and CDR2 YNNKEL (reference sequence). The CDR3 has 15 residues. V lost 3 bases to trimming and J lost 8 bases; unmatched junction nucleotides: 12. CDR3 coding DNA: TGTGCCAGCAGCCACCGACCCCCGCAGGGGGGAGGCTACACCTTC. Translating gives CASSHRPPQGGGYTF.

V is TRBV11-2 and J is TRBJ1-1; D call uncertain. Germline CDR1 reads SGHAT; CDR2 reads FQNNGV. With 5 bases removed from V and 4 bases from J, the gap between germline ends came to 11 bases. The CDR3 is made up of 13 amino acids. The CDR3 loop is CASSPKRGTEAFF. The CDR3 DNA follows: TGTGCCAGCAGCCCTAAGCGGGGCACTGAAGCTTTCTTT.

This clone has just a few counts. The V call is TRBV5-4, the J call TRBJ1-2; 7 bases line up with TRBD1. Germline loops: CDR1 SGHNT, CDR2 YYREEE (reference sequence). With 5 bases clipped from V and 9 bases from J, the junction kept 7 bases outside the gene matches. The CDR3 covers 12 residues. The CDR3: CASSSDRRRYTF. The CDR3 coding sequence is TGTGCCAGCAGTTCGGACAGGCGACGCTACACCTTC.

This chain links TRBV5-6 with TRBJ2-2; possibly TRBD2 for D (6 bases). This CDR3 spans 14 amino acids. Trimming cost V 1 base and J 5 bases, with 9 bases left between them. Per germline, CDR1 SGHDT and CDR2 YYEEEE. In DNA form, the CDR3 reads TGTGCCAGCAGCTTGAAGGGAGGTACCGGGGAGCTGTTTTTT. It specifies CASSLKGGTGELFF.

This sequence joins TRBV30 and TRBJ2-2, with 9 nucleotides matching TRBD1. V lost 1 base to trimming and J lost 9 bases; unmatched junction nucleotides: 3. There are 13 residues in the CDR3. The V gene's germline CDR1 is GTSNPN and CDR2 SVGIG (reference sequence). The DNA for the CDR3 is TGTGCCTGGAGTGGACAGGGGGGTCGGGAGCTGTTTTTT. Its translation: CAWSGQGGRELFF.

V is TRBV28 and J is TRBJ2-1; the D gene is possibly TRBD1 (5 bases). Trimming took 2 bases from V and 7 from J, leaving 6 bases between them. From germline, CDR1 is MDHEN and CDR2 SYDVKM. CDR3 size: 12 residues. The DNA for the CDR3 is TGTGCCAGCAGTTTACGACAGAATGAGCAGTTCTTC. Translating gives CASSLRQNEQFF. Complete variable domain (other parts from reference TRBV28 and TRBJ2-1): DVKVTQSSRYLVKRTGEKVFLECVQDMDHENMFWYRQDPGLGLRLIYFSYDVKMKEKGDIPEGYSVSREKKERFSLILESASTNQTSMYLCASSLRQNEQFFGPGTRLTVL.

The chain is built from TRBV19 and TRBJ1-6, with 8 bases aligning to TRBD1. Germline loops: CDR1 LNHDA, CDR2 SQIVND (reference sequence). The CDR3 extends over 15 amino acids. Unmatched junction bases numbered 10, after V lost 5 bases and J lost 10 bases. The chain's CDR3 is CASSSSDRGRSPLHF. CDR3 DNA: TGTGCCAGTAGTTCCTCCGACAGGGGACGGTCACCCCTCCACTTT.

CDR3 protein: CASHKGQGVVGNQPQHF. In DNA, the CDR3 is TGTGCCAGTCATAAAGGACAGGGGGTGGTAGGCAATCAGCCCCAGCATTTT. The chain employs TRBV19 and TRBJ1-5; 10 bases match TRBD1. The ends lost 8 bases at V and 2 bases at J; junction bases unmatched: 12. Germline values: CDR1 LNHDA, CDR2 SQIVND (reference sequence). This CDR3 is 17 amino acids long. Filled out from reference TRBV19 and TRBJ1-5, the complete variable domain reads DGGITQSPKYLFRKEGQNVTLSCEQNLNHDAMYWYRQDPGQGLRLIYYSQIVNDFQKGDIAEGYSVSREKKESFPLTVTSAQKNPTAFYLCASHKGQGVVGNQPQHFGDGTRLSIL.

This chain connects TRBV6-6 to TRBJ1-5; no definite D call. The V gene lost 5 bases and the J gene lost 3 bases, with 23 bases spanning the gap. The CDR3 is made up of 18 amino acids. Germline values: CDR1 MNHNY, CDR2 SVGAGI (reference sequence). Written as DNA, the CDR3 is TGTGCCAGCAGTCCCGGAGGCGGAGCCACTACAATCAATCAGCCCCAGCATTTT. Its protein is CASSPGGGATTINQPQHF.

The rearrangement joins TRBV4-1 to TRBJ2-5; a possible D gene is TRBD1 (8 bases). This CDR3 region has 16 residues. CDR1 is MGHRA, CDR2 YSYEKL, per germline. Trimming took 2 bases from V and 0 from J, leaving 13 bases between them. CDR3 nucleotides: TGCGCCAGCAGCCAAACAGGGGGGGAGTACCAAGAGACCCAGTACTTC. Translated, it gives CASSQTGGEYQETQYF.

The chain is built from TRBV19 and TRBJ1-3; D gene ambiguous. CDR1 and CDR2 from the germline V gene are LNHDA and SQIVND (reference sequence). This CDR3 spans 18 amino acids. V lost 3 bases, J lost 2 bases, and 20 bases lay in between. CDR3 in DNA: TGTGCCAGTAGTATCCCTTTCGGTGGCGGATCGACTGGAAACACCATATATTTT. Its translation is CASSIPFGGGSTGNTIYF.

This sequence joins TRBV2 and TRBJ1-1, with D possibly TRBD1 on 6 matching bases. Germline loops: CDR1 SNHLY, CDR2 FYNNEI. The CDR3 loop spans 14 amino acids. Trimming took 2 bases from V and 3 from J, leaving 10 bases between them. CDR3 nucleotide sequence: TGTGCCAGCAGTGAACCCCACAGGGACACTGAAGCTTTCTTT. It translates to CASSEPHRDTEAFF.

J is TRBJ1-1 and V is TRBV6-6; D possibly corresponds to TRBD1 (5 bases). The ends were cut back, 4 bases at V and 11 bases at J, with 17 bases in the middle. In germline, CDR1 is MNHNY, CDR2 SVGAGI (reference sequence). This CDR3 comprises 13 residues. The CDR3 nucleotides are TGTGCCAGCAGTTCCGGGACTCCCCCTCGGGCTTTCTTT. It is translated as CASSSGTPPRAFF.